These 3 T cell receptor beta chains originate from one sample sequenced in a study of CD4 and CD8 cells across lung adenocarcinoma regions. In TCRdb, the PCR reads were re-called with MiXCR into one record per CDR3 protein. The sample shows thousands of distinct CDR3 sequences, nearly 55% of them seen only once. Sequences were obtained from CD8+ T cells from the center of a lung tumor. These TCRs come from a female donor with lung adenocarcinoma. The CD4 and CD8 labels of this study may be unreliable.

Comments on this clonotype: It is likely a read error, because the conserved phenylalanine at the end of the CDR3 is missing. The limits of the CDR3 on the DNA are not certain, so only TCRdb's listed CDR3 is given. This rearrangement joins TRBV12-3 or TRBV12-4 to TRBJ2-3; TRBD2, the table's D call, was not compared with the DNA. The CDR3 region is 15 residues in length, termini included. The CDR3 protein is CASSPGTTYEQYFGP.

This clonotype was seen many times. The gene calls are TRBV7-8 and TRBJ2-7; no clear D. The CDR3 has 12 amino acids. Germline values: CDR1 SGHVS, CDR2 FQNEAQ. V lost 3 bases to trimming and J lost 4 bases, with 7 bases between them. As DNA, the CDR3 is TGTGCCAGCAGCTTGGAGAGATACGAGCAGTACTTC. It is translated as CASSLERYEQYF.

V and J are TRBV7-7 and TRBJ2-2; 12 nucleotides match TRBD2. The CDR3 totals 16 residues. The trim removed 5 bases at V and 5 bases at J, leaving 6 bases unmatched. Germline CDR1 SSHAT, CDR2 FNYEAQ (reference sequence). The CDR3 is CASSQTGTSGTGELFF. The CDR3 DNA follows: TGTGCCAGCAGCCAAACCGGGACTAGCGGGACCGGGGAGCTGTTTTTT.